The 9 T cell receptor beta chains reported below all come from one sample, sequenced in a study of cytomegalovirus exposure and HLA in healthy donors. Produced via immunoSEQ multiplex PCR; TCRdb's table is partial and in-frame only. The table includes over 150,000 clones, around 90% detected once. The sample comprised PBMCs. The receptor set was obtained from a woman aged 18-29 years in good health and CMV-seropositive.

CDR3 residues: CASSLQGGSTDTQYF. In nucleotides, the CDR3 is TGCGCCAGCAGCTTACAGGGGGGGAGCACAGATACGCAGTATTTT. The chain recombines TRBV4-3 with TRBJ2-3; D perhaps matches TRBD1 (8 bases). Trimming took off 5 bases at V and 0 bases at J, with 12 bases between the two ends. There are 15 residues in the CDR3. In germline, CDR1 is LGHNA, CDR2 YSLEER.

The genes are TRBV2 and TRBJ1-6, with D perhaps matching TRBD1 (6 bases). Trimming removed 2 bases at V and 7 bases at J, with 21 bases between. This CDR3 has 18 amino acids. CDR1 is SNHLY, CDR2 FYNNEI, per germline. CDR3 amino acids: CASSELGARPLGNSPLHF. The CDR3 nucleotides read TGTGCCAGCAGTGAATTGGGGGCCCGGCCCCTAGGGAATTCACCCCTCCACTTT.

The genes are TRBV7-7 and TRBJ2-1; possible D gene TRBD1, 6 bases. The CDR3 has 14 amino acids. The V end lost 8 bases, the J end lost 0 bases, and 11 bases lay between the germline ends. Germline CDR1 reads SSHAT; CDR2 reads FNYEAQ (reference sequence). This CDR3 reads CASGDTSSYNEQFF. The CDR3 coding sequence is TGTGCCAGCGGGGACACCAGCTCCTACAATGAGCAGTTCTTC.

The J gene is TRBJ2-7, the V gene TRBV10-3, with TRBD2 matching over 9 bases. J was trimmed by 3 bases and V by 8 bases; bases with no gene match: 8. Germline CDR1 is ENHRY and CDR2 is SYGVKD. The CDR3 extends over 14 amino acids. The CDR3 bases are TGTGCCATCTCTACCCCACTAGCGGGCTACGAGCAGTACTTC. It codes for CAISTPLAGYEQYF.

The J gene is TRBJ2-1, the V gene TRBV28; 9 bases match TRBD1. The trim removed 3 bases at V and 10 bases at J, leaving 10 bases unmatched. Germline lookup yields CDR1 MDHEN and CDR2 SYDVKM. This CDR3 spans 15 amino acids. The CDR3 spells CASSLGQGALGEQFF. CDR3 DNA sequence: TGTGCCAGCAGTTTGGGACAGGGCGCCCTCGGAGAGCAGTTCTTC.

V usage is TRBV5-1 and J usage is TRBJ2-2, with a tentative D call TRBD2 (6 bases). V lost 4 bases and J lost 0, with 13 bases in between. The CDR3 runs to 16 residues. From germline, CDR1 is SGHRS and CDR2 YFSETQ. CDR3 residues: CASSASPGANTGELFF. CDR3 nucleotides: TGCGCCAGCAGCGCAAGCCCGGGGGCGAACACCGGGGAGCTGTTTTTT.

The chain recombines TRBV5-1 with TRBJ2-3; D is unclear. The ends were cut back, 7 bases at V and 4 bases at J, with 13 bases in the middle. This CDR3 comprises 13 residues. CDR1 and CDR2 from the germline V gene are SGHRS and YFSETQ. The CDR3 coding sequence is TGCGCCAGCTCCCCCTTGTCTTCAGATACGCAGTATTTT. It is translated as CASSPLSSDTQYF. The whole variable domain, filled in from reference TRBV5-1 and TRBJ2-3, reads KAGVTQTPRYLIKTRGQQVTLSCSPISGHRSVSWYQQTPGQGLQFLFEYFSETQRNKGNFPGRFSGRQFSNSRSEMNVSTLELGDSALYLCASSPLSSDTQYFGPGTRLTVL.

This clone was seen just once. The chain has TRBV10-3 and TRBJ1-2; 8 bases agree with TRBD1. The ends lost 0 bases at V and 3 bases at J; junction bases unmatched: 12. Germline V gene data show CDR1 as ENHRY and CDR2 as SYGVKD. The CDR3 runs to 18 residues. The CDR3 region has the DNA TGTGCCATCAGTGAGTCTGAGCAGGGGGCTGTAGGAGACTATGGCTACACCTTC. Translation: CAISESEQGAVGDYGYTF.

The J gene is TRBJ1-2, the V gene TRBV6-5; D may be TRBD1 (6 bases). The V gene lost 3 bases and the J gene lost 8 bases, with 13 bases spanning the gap. Germline V gene sequence: CDR1 MNHEY, CDR2 SVGAGI. The CDR3 covers 13 residues. CDR3: CASSYGGVTGYTF. The CDR3 DNA follows: TGTGCCAGCAGTTATGGGGGCGTTACAGGCTACACCTTC.